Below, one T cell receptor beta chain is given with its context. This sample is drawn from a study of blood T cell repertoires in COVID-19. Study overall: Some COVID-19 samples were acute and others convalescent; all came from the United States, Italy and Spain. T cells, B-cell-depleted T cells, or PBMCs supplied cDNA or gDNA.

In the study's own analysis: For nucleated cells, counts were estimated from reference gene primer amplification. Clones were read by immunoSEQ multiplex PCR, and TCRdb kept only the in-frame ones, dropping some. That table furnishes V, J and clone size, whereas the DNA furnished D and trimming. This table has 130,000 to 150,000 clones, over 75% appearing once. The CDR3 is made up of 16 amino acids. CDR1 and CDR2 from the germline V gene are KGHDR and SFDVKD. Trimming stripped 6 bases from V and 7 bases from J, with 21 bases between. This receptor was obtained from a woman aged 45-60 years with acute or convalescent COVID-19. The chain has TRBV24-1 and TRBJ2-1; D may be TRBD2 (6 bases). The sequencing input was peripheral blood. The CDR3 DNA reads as TGTGCCACCAGTTTCAGTCACGGTGCGGGGAAAAATGAGCAGTTCTTC. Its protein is CATSFSHGAGKNEQFF.